Many counts were recorded for the clone carrying this T cell receptor beta chain. Its antigen remains unidentified. At one end the junction does not follow the germline gene, possibly because of a read error. The CDR3 consists of 17 residues. Germline CDR1 and CDR2: LGHDT and YNNKEL (reference sequence). These data belong to a study of Graves' ophthalmopathy and Graves' hyperthyroidism. General study findings and limits: Most clonotypes expanded in thyroid above 0.001 frequency were present in blood too.

Ophthalmopathy was moderately-to-severely active, CAS at least 3, NOSPECS at least 4, lasting under 3 months. The authors amplified TCR beta CDR3 regions from RNA transcripts. First-round RT-PCR employed HTBI primers, with a second-round multiplex PCR after it. TCRdb re-derived calls from the multiplex PCR reads in MiXCR, one entry per CDR3 protein. The sample holds 300,000 to 400,000 distinct CDR3 sequences, 17% seen once. The sequence came from an adult man with Graves' ophthalmopathy. This chain links TRBV3-1 with TRBJ1-3; D not certain. Sequenced sample: peripheral blood. The CDR3 DNA sequence: TGTGTCAGCAGCCAAGCGGTGGACGCCAGCTCTGGAAACACCATATATTTT. Protein product: CVSSQAVDASSGNTIYF.